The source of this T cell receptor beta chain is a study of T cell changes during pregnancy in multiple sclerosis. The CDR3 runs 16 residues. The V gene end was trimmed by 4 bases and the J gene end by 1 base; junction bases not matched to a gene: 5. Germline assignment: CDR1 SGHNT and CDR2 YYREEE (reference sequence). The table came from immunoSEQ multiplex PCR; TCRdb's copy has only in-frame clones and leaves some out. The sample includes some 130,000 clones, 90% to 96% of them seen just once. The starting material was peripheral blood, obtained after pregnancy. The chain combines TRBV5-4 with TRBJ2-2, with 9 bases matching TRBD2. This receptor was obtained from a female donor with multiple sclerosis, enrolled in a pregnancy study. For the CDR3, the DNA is TGTGCCAGCAGCGGTCAGCGGGAGGTGAACACCGGGGAGCTGTTTTTT. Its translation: CASSGQREVNTGELFF.